Listed below are T cell receptor beta chains from one sample, sequenced in a study of cytomegalovirus exposure and HLA in healthy donors. Assay used: immunoSEQ multiplex PCR; TCRdb lists only in-frame clones, some missing. The sample comprises 35,000 to 45,000 clones, about 60% of which are singletons, and around 12% rests with the top ten. Sequenced: PBMCs. Receptor source: a man aged 55-75 years in good health and CMV-seropositive. CDR3s include the opening cysteine and the closing phenylalanine or tryptophan. Fields, in order: clone size, J gene, V gene, D gene, CDR3 DNA, CDR3 protein. A D gene is named only where the DNA matches it firmly. Expanded clones get a size class; other rows say once, few or many, or leave the size out.

- TRBJ2-5 TRBV19 - TGTGCCAGTAGTATACAGACAAAAGAGACCCAGTACTTC CASSIQTKETQYF
- TRBJ2-7 TRBV4-3 TRBD1 TGCGCCAGCAGCCCGAAACAGGGGTACGAGCAGTACTTC CASSPKQGYEQYF
- TRBJ1-2 TRBV11-2 TRBD1 TGTGCCAGCAGCCTGGACAGGCTGAACTATGGCTACACCTTC CASSLDRLNYGYTF
- TRBJ1-5 TRBV28 TRBD1 TGTGCCAGCACCACTATACAGGGGAATTGGGGGCCCCAGCATTTT CASTTIQGNWGPQHF
few TRBJ1-2 TRBV28 - TGTGCCAGCAGTTTACCCGGAGGGGTTTATGGCTACACCTTC CASSLPGGVYGYTF
- TRBJ2-1 TRBV13 TRBD2 TGTGCCAGCAGCTCTCGGACTAGCGGACCCTACAATGAGCAGTTCTTC CASSSRTSGPYNEQFF
- TRBJ1-3 TRBV7-6 TRBD1 TGTGCCAGCAGCCCCAGGACAGGAGGGACTGGAAACACCATATATTTT CASSPRTGGTGNTIYF
- TRBJ2-5 TRBV14 TRBD1 TGTGCCAGCAGCCAGGCGGACAGGGGGCGAAGTGAGACCCAGTACTTC CASSQADRGRSETQYF
- TRBJ2-5 TRBV19 TRBD1 TGTGCCAGTAGCTGGGACAGGGAAGAGACCCAGTACTTC CASSWDREETQYF
once TRBJ1-1 TRBV19 - TGTGCCAGTAGTATGGTGGCGGGGACTGAAGCTTTCTTT CASSMVAGTEAFF
- TRBJ2-1 TRBV7-9 TRBD2 TGTGCCAGCAGCTCCCACGAGGGGACTAGTGGATGGGATGAGCAGTTCTTC CASSSHEGTSGWDEQFF
- TRBJ2-7 TRBV2 TRBD1 TGTGCCAGCAGCGTAACAGGGGGGATTTCCTACGAGCAGTACTTC CASSVTGGISYEQYF
- TRBJ2-1 TRBV2 TRBD2 TGTGCCAGCAGCCAGGGACTAACCCCCAATGAGCAGTTCTTC CASSQGLTPNEQFF
- TRBJ2-7 TRBV28 TRBD1 TGTGCCAGCAGTTTTTTAGGGGGCGGCTACGAGCAGTACTTC CASSFLGGGYEQYF
few TRBJ2-3 TRBV6-5 - TGTGCCAGCAGTCCCGGGACTTCCCTACGGGAGCAGTATTTT CASSPGTSLREQYF
once TRBJ2-2 TRBV15 - TGTGCCACCAGCAGAGCTGTGCGGTCCCAACCCCGGGAGCTGTTTTTT CATSRAVRSQPRELFF
- TRBJ2-3 TRBV7-2 - TGTGCCAGCAGGGACAGCGTCGCAGATACGCAGTATTTT CASRDSVADTQYF
- TRBJ1-4 TRBV6-1 - TGTGCCAGCAGAGTTCAGGGGTTTAATGAAAAACTGTTTTTT CASRVQGFNEKLFF
few TRBJ1-1 TRBV10-1 - TGCGCCACCGTTAGTGGGAACACTGAAGCTTTCTTT CATVSGNTEAFF
once TRBJ2-1 TRBV6-5 TRBD2 TGTGCCAGCAGTTACGGGACTAGTTTCGATGAGCAGTTCTTC CASSYGTSFDEQFF
- TRBJ2-7 TRBV11-2 TRBD2 TGTGCCAGCAGCTGGCGGACTAGGGAGCAGTACTTC CASSWRTREQYF
- TRBJ2-3 TRBV29-1 TRBD2 TGCAGCGCCATAGCGGGGAGCACAGATACGCAGTATTTT CSAIAGSTDTQYF
many TRBJ2-1 TRBV6-5 - TGTGCCAGCAGCCGGTCGGGGGAGCAGTTCTTC CASSRSGEQFF
- TRBJ2-3 TRBV5-4 - TGTGCCAGCAGCCTACAGGTTTCTTTCACAGATACGCAGTATTTT CASSLQVSFTDTQYF
- TRBJ2-5 TRBV29-1 TRBD1 TGCAGCGTTGAAGATAAGTACAGGGGGTCGGAGACCCAGTACTTC CSVEDKYRGSETQYF
few TRBJ2-7 TRBV4-1 TRBD1 TGCGCCAGCAGCCAAGCAACAGGGGGGTACGAGCAGTACTTC CASSQATGGYEQYF
- TRBJ2-7 TRBV28 - TGTGCCAGCACCGTAGTCGGTGCGGGCGAGCAGTACTTC CASTVVGAGEQYF
few TRBJ2-4 TRBV6-1 - TGTGCCAGCAGAAGTCCCTCCGCGCAAAACATTCAGTACTTC CASRSPSAQNIQYF
- TRBJ2-3 TRBV5-1 - TGCGCCAGCAGCTTTACGGGAAGCACAGATACGCAGTATTTT CASSFTGSTDTQYF
- TRBJ2-3 TRBV4-1 TRBD2 TGCGCCAGCAGCCTTACTAGCGGGATGAAAGATACGCAGTATTTT CASSLTSGMKDTQYF
- TRBJ2-3 TRBV7-2 - TGTGCCAGCAGCTTGGGCGGGGCTAGCACAGATACGCAGTATTTT CASSLGGASTDTQYF
- TRBJ2-7 TRBV19 - TGTGCCAGTAGTATCAAACCCGAGACCTACGAGCAGTACTTC CASSIKPETYEQYF
- TRBJ2-3 TRBV7-8 TRBD2 TGTGCCAGCAGCGTCCGACTAGCGGGACTCACAGATACGCAGTATTTT CASSVRLAGLTDTQYF
- TRBJ1-3 TRBV30 TRBD1 TGTGCCTGTACTAGACAGGGGGGAAACACCATATATTTT CACTRQGGNTIYF
- TRBJ2-7 TRBV6-5 TRBD2 TGTGCCAGCAGTTACGACCGGACTAGCTGGTCCTACGAGCAGTACTTC CASSYDRTSWSYEQYF
- TRBJ2-5 TRBV27 TRBD1 TGTGCCAGTAAGACAGGGGTCGGCGAGACCCAGTACTTC CASKTGVGETQYF
many TRBJ2-5 TRBV6-6 TRBD1 TGTGCCACCTGGACAGGGGCCAAGGAGACCCAGTACTTC CATWTGAKETQYF
few TRBJ2-3 TRBV13 - TGTGCCAGCAGCTTTTGGGAGGGGGGCCCAGATACGCAGTATTTT CASSFWEGGPDTQYF
- TRBJ2-1 TRBV19 TRBD2 TGTGCCAGTAGTCCCCGGGGTAGCGGGAGAGTAACGCATGAGCAGTTCTTC CASSPRGSGRVTHEQFF
- TRBJ1-5 TRBV28 - TGTGCCAGCAGTTTTCAGGGTCAGCCCCAGCATTTT CASSFQGQPQHF
- TRBJ1-5 TRBV30 TRBD1 TGTGCCTGGAGTCTCCAGGGGGCGGCGCGCAATCAGCCCCAGCATTTT CAWSLQGAARNQPQHF
- TRBJ2-6 TRBV19 TRBD1 TGTGCCAGTTCTGACAGGGGCTTTCCTGGGGCCAACGTCCTGACTTTC CASSDRGFPGANVLTF
few TRBJ1-5 TRBV4-1 - TGCGCCAGCAGCCAAGTGCGTACGCAGGGGAATCAGCCCCAGCATTTT CASSQVRTQGNQPQHF
- TRBJ1-1 TRBV11-2 - TGTGCCAGCAGCTCCTCCTATGTGGGGAGTGAAGCTTTCTTT CASSSSYVGSEAFF
- TRBJ2-5 TRBV19 TRBD2 TGTGCCAGTAGTATAGGGGGGAGGACTAGCGGGAGGGCCGAGACCCAGTACTTC CASSIGGRTSGRAETQYF
- TRBJ2-4 TRBV7-9 - TGTGCCAGCAGCCAAGGGGGGGTGGGACTGCAGTACTTC CASSQGGVGLQYF
- TRBJ2-1 TRBV15 TRBD2 TGTGCCACCAGCAGAGCTCTAGCGGGAGACAATGAGCAGTTCTTC CATSRALAGDNEQFF
- TRBJ2-3 TRBV7-9 TRBD2 TGTGCCAGCAAGGGAGCGGGACCCGGTAATACGCAGTATTTT CASKGAGPGNTQYF
few TRBJ2-1 TRBV10-1 - TGCGCCACCTCAAGGACGATTGGGGCCGATGAGCAGTTCTTC CATSRTIGADEQFF